Presented here are 2 T cell receptor beta chains from one specimen sequenced in a study of blood T cell repertoires in COVID-19. The table came from immunoSEQ multiplex PCR; TCRdb's copy has only in-frame clones and leaves some out. The table includes about 170,000 clones, around nine tenths detected once. Specimen: peripheral blood. The receptors were sampled from a man aged 70 or older with acute or convalescent COVID-19.

CDR3 sequence (DNA): TGTGCCAGCAGCCCGGGTAGCGCCCCTAACTATGGCTACACCTTC. Translating gives CASSPGSAPNYGYTF. The chain employs TRBV7-3 and TRBJ1-2; no clear D. Germline V CDR1 and CDR2: SGHTA, FQGTGA. V was trimmed by 5 bases and J by 0 bases, leaving 13 bases between them. The CDR3 length is 15 residues.

The rearrangement links TRBV9 to TRBJ2-2; TRBD1 matches at 8 bases. Germline CDR1 is SGDLS and CDR2 is YYNGEE. The CDR3 runs 16 residues. Unmatched junction bases numbered 6, after V lost 4 bases and J lost 1 base. The CDR3 spells CASSRGQGGNTGELFF. CDR3 in DNA: TGTGCCAGCAGCAGAGGACAGGGTGGGAACACCGGGGAGCTGTTTTTT. Full variable domain (outside the CDR3, taken from reference TRBV9 and TRBJ2-2): DSGVTQTPKHLITATGQRVTLRCSPRSGDLSVYWYQQSLDQGLQFLIQYYNGEERAKGNILERFSAQQFPDLHSELNLSSLELGDSALYFCASSRGQGGNTGELFFGEGSRLTVL.